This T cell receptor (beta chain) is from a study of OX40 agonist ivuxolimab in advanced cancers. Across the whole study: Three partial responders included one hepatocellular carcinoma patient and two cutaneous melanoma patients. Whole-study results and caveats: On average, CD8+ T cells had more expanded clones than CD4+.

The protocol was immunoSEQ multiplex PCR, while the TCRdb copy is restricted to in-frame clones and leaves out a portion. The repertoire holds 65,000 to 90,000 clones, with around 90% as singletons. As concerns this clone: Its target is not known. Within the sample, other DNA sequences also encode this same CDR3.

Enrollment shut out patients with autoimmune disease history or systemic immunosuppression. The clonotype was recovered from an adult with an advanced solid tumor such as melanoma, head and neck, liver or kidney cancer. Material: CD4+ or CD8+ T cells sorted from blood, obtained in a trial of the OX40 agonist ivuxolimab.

CDR3 region: CASSLNPTGGSGGYTF. CDR3 sequence (DNA): TGTGCCAGCAGCTTAAACCCAACAGGGGGCTCTGGGGGCTACACCTTC. The genes are TRBV7-2 and TRBJ1-2; 9 positions match TRBD1. The CDR3 runs 16 residues. The ends lost 2 bases at V and 8 bases at J; junction bases unmatched: 12. Germline V gene data show CDR1 as SGHTA and CDR2 as FQGNSA.